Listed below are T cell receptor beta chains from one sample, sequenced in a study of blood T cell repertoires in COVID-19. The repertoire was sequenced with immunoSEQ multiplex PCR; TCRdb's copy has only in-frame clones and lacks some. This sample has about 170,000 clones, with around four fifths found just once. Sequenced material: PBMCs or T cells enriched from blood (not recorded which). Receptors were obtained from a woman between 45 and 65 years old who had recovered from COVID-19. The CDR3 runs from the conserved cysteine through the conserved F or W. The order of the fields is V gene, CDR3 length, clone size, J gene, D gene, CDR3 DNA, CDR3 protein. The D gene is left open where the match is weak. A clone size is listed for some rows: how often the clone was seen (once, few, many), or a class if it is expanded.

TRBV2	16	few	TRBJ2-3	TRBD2	TGTGCCAGCAGTTCTCCAGCGGGGGGCGGAGGTGTTACGCAGTATTTT	CASSSPAGGGGVTQYF
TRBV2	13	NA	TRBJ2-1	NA	TGTGCCAGCATCCTGGGGGCCGGGGATGAGCAGTTCTTC	CASILGAGDEQFF
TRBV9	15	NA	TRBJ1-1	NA	TGTGCCAGCAGCGTAGGGGTAGAGGGAAACACTGAAGCTTTCTTT	CASSVGVEGNTEAFF
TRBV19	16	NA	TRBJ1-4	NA	TGTGCCAGTAGTAAAGCCCCAGGGACAACTAATGAAAAACTGTTTTTT	CASSKAPGTTNEKLFF
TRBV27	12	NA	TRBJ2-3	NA	TGTGCCAGCAGTACCCCTTCGAGAACGCAGTATTTT	CASSTPSRTQYF
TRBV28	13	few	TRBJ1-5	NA	TGTGCCAGCGTGCGACAGTTCAGACAGCCCCAGCATTTT	CASVRQFRQPQHF
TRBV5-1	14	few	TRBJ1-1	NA	TGCGCCAGCAGCTCGACAGGAGAGAACACTGAAGCTTTCTTT	CASSSTGENTEAFF
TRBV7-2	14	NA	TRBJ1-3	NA	TGTGCCAGCAGCTTAGGACAGGCCGGGGACACCATATATTTT	CASSLGQAGDTIYF
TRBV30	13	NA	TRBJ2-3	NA	TGTGCCTGGAGTGGGAGCAGCCCAGATACGCAGTATTTT	CAWSGSSPDTQYF
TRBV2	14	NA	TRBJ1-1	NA	TGTGCCAGCAGGGGGAGACGGCTGAACACTGAAGCTTTCTTT	CASRGRRLNTEAFF
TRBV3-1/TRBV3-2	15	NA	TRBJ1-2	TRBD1	TGTGCCAGCAGCCCTTGGGACAGCCAAAACTATGGCTACACCTTC	CASSPWDSQNYGYTF
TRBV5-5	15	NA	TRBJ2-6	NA	TGTGCCAGCAGCTTGTTTGGGCAGGGCGGCAACGTCCTGACTTTC	CASSLFGQGGNVLTF
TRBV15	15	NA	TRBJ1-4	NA	TGTGCCACCAGCAGAGTTGGCCAGGGCGATGAAAAACTGTTTTTT	CATSRVGQGDEKLFF
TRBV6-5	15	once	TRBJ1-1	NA	TGTGCCAGCGGTCAAACTTTTAGTTCGAACACTGAAGCTTTCTTT	CASGQTFSSNTEAFF
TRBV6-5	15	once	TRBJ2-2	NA	TGTGCCAGCAGGACTGACAGGACGAACACCGGGGAGCTGTTTTTT	CASRTDRTNTGELFF
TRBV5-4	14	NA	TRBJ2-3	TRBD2	TGTGCCAGCAGCAGAGCGGGGGGGCAAGATACGCAGTATTTT	CASSRAGGQDTQYF
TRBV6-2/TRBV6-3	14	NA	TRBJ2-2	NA	TGTGCCAGCAGTCAGACGGACTTCACCGGGGAGCTGTTTTTT	CASSQTDFTGELFF
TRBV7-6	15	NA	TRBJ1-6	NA	TGTGCCAGCAGCTTCACGACAGATGGCGGATCACCCCTCCACTTT	CASSFTTDGGSPLHF
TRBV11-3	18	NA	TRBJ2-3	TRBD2	TGTGCCAGCAGCCCCGGCCTGACTAGCGGTACTAGCACAGATACGCAGTATTTT	CASSPGLTSGTSTDTQYF
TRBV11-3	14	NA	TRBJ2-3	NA	TGTGCCAGCAGGAAAGGGGGATCCACAGATACGCAGTATTTT	CASRKGGSTDTQYF
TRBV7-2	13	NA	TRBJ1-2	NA	TGTGCCAGCAGCTCTACAGGGATCGATGGCTACACCTTC	CASSSTGIDGYTF
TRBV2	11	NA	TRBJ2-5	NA	TGTGCCAGCAAAATTGGCGAGACCCAGTACTTC	CASKIGETQYF
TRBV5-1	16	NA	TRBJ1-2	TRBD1	TGCGCCAGCAGCCCTGGACAGGCGTTCACTAATTATGGCTACACCTTC	CASSPGQAFTNYGYTF
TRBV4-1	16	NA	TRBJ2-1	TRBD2	TGCGCCAGCAGCAAGGTAGGGGCGGGAGCCGTCGATGAGCAGTTCTTC	CASSKVGAGAVDEQFF
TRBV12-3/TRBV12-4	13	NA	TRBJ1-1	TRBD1	TGTGCCAGCAGTTACTTGACAGGGGCTGAAGCTTTCTTT	CASSYLTGAEAFF
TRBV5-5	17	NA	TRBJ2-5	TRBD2	TGTGCCAGCAGCTTGAGTTGGCGGGGGGGTAACGAAAGGGCCCAGTACTTC	CASSLSWRGGNERAQYF
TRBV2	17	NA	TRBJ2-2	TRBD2	TGTGCCAGCACTCCTTCTGTAGCGGGGGCAAACACCGGGGAGCTGTTTTTT	CASTPSVAGANTGELFF
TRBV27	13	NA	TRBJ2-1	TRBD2	TGTGCCAGCAGACTAGCGGGAGGCAATGAGCAGTTCTTC	CASRLAGGNEQFF
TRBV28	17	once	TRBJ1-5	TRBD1	TGTGCCAGCAGTTCAGCCGCCGGGACAGGGGGGAGGCAGCCCCAGCATTTT	CASSSAAGTGGRQPQHF
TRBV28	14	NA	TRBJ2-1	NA	TGTGCCAGCGATGGCAGGGAAACCTACAATGAGCAGTTCTTC	CASDGRETYNEQFF
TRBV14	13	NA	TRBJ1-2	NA	TGTGCCAGCAGCCGAGCGGGAAAGAATGGCTACACCTTC	CASSRAGKNGYTF
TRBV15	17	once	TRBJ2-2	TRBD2	TGTGCCACCAGCAGACCCCGGACTAGCGGAACCACCGGGGAGCTGTTTTTT	CATSRPRTSGTTGELFF
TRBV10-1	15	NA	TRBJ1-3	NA	TGCGCCAGCAGTGAGCCAGTGAGGCTCGGAAACACCATATATTTT	CASSEPVRLGNTIYF
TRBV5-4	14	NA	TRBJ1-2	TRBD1	TGTGCCAGCAGCTTGAAGGGACAGAGCTATGGCTACACCTTC	CASSLKGQSYGYTF
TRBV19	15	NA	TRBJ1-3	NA	TGTGCCAGTAGTAATAACAGGGCAACTGGAAACACCATATATTTT	CASSNNRATGNTIYF
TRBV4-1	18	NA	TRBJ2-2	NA	TGCGCCAGCAGCCAAGGTCATACTAGGAGGGCGAACACCGGGGAGCTGTTTTTT	CASSQGHTRRANTGELFF
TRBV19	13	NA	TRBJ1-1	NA	TGTGCCAGTACCCCATGGGAGAGCACTGAAGCTTTCTTT	CASTPWESTEAFF
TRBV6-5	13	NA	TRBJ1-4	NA	TGTGCCAGCAGGGACAGTCTTAATGAAAAACTGTTTTTT	CASRDSLNEKLFF
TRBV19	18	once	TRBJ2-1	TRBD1	TGTGCCAGTAGTATAGACGGGTTCCGGGACAGAGCCTACAATGAGCAGTTCTTC	CASSIDGFRDRAYNEQFF
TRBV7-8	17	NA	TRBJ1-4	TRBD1	TGTGCCAGCAGCCCCCCCTCTGAGACAGGGGACCATGAAAAACTGTTTTTT	CASSPPSETGDHEKLFF
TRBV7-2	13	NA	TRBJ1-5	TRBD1	TGTGCCAGCACCCAACAGGGGGATCAGCCCCAGCATTTT	CASTQQGDQPQHF